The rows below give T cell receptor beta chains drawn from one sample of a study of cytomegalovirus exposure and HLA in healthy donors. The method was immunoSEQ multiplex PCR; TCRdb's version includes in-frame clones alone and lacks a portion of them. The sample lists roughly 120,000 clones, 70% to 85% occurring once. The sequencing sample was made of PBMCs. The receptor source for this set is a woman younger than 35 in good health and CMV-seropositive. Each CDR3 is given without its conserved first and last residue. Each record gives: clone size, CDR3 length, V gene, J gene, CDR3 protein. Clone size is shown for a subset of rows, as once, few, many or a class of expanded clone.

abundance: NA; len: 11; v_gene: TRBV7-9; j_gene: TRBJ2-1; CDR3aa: SSSFRGRDEQF
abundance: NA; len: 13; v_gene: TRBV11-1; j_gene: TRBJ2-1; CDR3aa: ASSFSSYLYNEQF
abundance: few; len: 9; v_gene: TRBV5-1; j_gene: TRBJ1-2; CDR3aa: ASSGLYGYT
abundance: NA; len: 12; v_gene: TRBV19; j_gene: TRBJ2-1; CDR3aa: ASSGRGGYNEQF
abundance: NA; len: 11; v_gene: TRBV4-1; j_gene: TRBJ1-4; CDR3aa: ASSPEARSELF
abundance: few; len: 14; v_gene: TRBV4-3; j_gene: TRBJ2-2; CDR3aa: ASSQEGQRSLGELF
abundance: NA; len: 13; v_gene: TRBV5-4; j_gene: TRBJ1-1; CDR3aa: ASSLLDRANTEAF
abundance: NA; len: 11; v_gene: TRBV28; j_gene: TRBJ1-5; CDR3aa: ASWVGGNQPQH
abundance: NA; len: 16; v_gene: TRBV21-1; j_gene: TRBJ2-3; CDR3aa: ASNPKPSTGGHTDTQY
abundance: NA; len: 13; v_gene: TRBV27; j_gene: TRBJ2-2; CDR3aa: ASSLSGGNTGELF
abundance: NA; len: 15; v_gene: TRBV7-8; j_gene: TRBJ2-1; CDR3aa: ASSSTLAGGPYNEQF
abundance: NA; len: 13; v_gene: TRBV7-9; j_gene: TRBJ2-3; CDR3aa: ASSPRGDSTDTQY
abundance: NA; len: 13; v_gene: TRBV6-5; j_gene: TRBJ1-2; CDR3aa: ASSYRGQGEDGYT
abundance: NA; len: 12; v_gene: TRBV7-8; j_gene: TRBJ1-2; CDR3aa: ASSVSVLVYGYT
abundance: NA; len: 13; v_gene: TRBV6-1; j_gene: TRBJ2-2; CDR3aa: ASSGQGANTGELF
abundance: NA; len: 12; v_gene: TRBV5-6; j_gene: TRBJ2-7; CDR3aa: ASSPGQGLYEQY
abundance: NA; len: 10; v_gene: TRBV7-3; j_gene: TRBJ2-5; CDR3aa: ASSLRGETQY
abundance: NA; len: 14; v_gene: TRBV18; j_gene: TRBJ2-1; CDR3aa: ASSPFGGVPGDEQF
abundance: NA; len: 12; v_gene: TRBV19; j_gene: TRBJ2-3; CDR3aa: ASSADRATDTQY
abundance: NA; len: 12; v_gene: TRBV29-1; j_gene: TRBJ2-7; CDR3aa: SVSGTEKGYEQY
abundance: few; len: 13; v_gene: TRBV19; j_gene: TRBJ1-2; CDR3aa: ASSRGTGGMRGYT
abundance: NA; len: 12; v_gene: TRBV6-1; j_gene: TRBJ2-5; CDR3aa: ASSDSGSGETQY
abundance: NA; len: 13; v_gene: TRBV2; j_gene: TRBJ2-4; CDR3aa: ASSKGGTGAHIQY
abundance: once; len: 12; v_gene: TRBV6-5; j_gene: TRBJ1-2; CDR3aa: ASSADRVSSGYT
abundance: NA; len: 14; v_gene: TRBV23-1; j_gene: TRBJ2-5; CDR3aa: ASSQNDRLSIETQY
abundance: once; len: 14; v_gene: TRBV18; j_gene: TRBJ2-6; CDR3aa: ASSPPTGTGANVLT
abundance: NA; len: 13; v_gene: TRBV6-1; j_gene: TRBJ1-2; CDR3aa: ASSETGTGNYGYT
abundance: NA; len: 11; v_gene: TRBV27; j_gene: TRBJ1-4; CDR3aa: ASSFSTNEKLF
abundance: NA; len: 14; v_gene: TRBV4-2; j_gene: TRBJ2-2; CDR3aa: ASSSGGTRNTGELF